Listed here are 12 T cell receptor beta chains from one sample, sequenced in a study of beta chain features in type 1 diabetes. Investigators reverse transcribed all isolated RNA, so they sequenced expressed TCRB transcripts. TCRdb keeps only in-frame clones here, not all; method: immunoSEQ multiplex PCR. The data hold fewer than 400,000 clones, with 7.5% to 9% observed a single time. The sequenced sample was central memory CD4+ T cells from blood. The origin of the receptors is a woman between 18 and 29 years old in good health.

In the case of this clone: The same CDR3 is also encoded by other DNA sequences in this sample. V and J are TRBV5-1 and TRBJ1-1, with D maybe TRBD1 (5 bases). Trimming removed 1 base at V and 0 bases at J, with 7 bases between. The CDR3 extends over 14 amino acids. Germline loops: CDR1 SGHRS, CDR2 YFSETQ. CDR3 in DNA: TGCGCCAGCAGCTTGCAGGGCATGAACACTGAAGCTTTCTTT. Residues: CASSLQGMNTEAFF.

This chain connects TRBV7-3 to TRBJ2-1, with D unresolved. Germline assignment: CDR1 SGHTA and CDR2 FQGTGA. V was shortened by 5 bases and J by 10 bases, with 12 bases between the two germline ends. This CDR3 is 12 amino acids long. CDR3 sequence reads: CASSISLREQFF. CDR3 coding DNA: TGTGCCAGCAGCATTAGTCTCAGAGAGCAGTTCTTC.

This clone was counted only a few times. The V gene is TRBV6-5, the J gene TRBJ2-3; TRBD1 matches 8 bases. This CDR3 contains 15 residues. J lost 1 base, V lost 6 bases, and 6 bases had no gene match. Germline CDR1 MNHEY, CDR2 SVGAGI. The CDR3 is CASSPGQGGTDTQYF. CDR3 sequence (DNA): TGTGCCAGCAGCCCCGGACAGGGAGGCACAGATACGCAGTATTTT.

The chain is built from TRBV7-2 and TRBJ2-7, with unresolved D. V dropped 0 bases and J dropped 3 bases, with 9 bases sitting between them. Germline lookup yields CDR1 SGHTA and CDR2 FQGNSA. The CDR3 extends over 14 amino acids. The CDR3 loop reads CASSLALASYEQYF. In nucleotides, the CDR3 is TGTGCCAGCAGCTTAGCGTTGGCTAGCTACGAGCAGTACTTC.

The chain is built from TRBV28 and TRBJ1-2; 7 nucleotides align to TRBD1. Losses at the gene ends were 6 bases for V and 7 bases for J; bases not matched to a gene: 11. This CDR3 has 14 residues. Germline V gives CDR1 MDHEN, CDR2 SYDVKM. The CDR3 is CASSRLTGLGGYTF. As DNA, the CDR3 is TGTGCCAGCAGCAGACTGACAGGGTTGGGTGGCTACACCTTC.

This clone was seen ten or more times. V gene TRBV5-6 combines with J gene TRBJ2-5; 9 positions agree with TRBD2. The CDR3 spans 14 residues. Germline V lookup: CDR1 SGHDT, CDR2 YYEEEE. V was clipped by 4 bases and J by 5 bases; unmatched bases: 6. CDR3 in amino acids: CASSRSGSGETQYF. The CDR3 bases are TGTGCCAGCAGCCGTAGCGGGAGCGGGGAGACCCAGTACTTC. The full variable domain, in which reference TRBV5-6 and TRBJ2-5 provide the parts outside the CDR3, is DAGVTQSPTHLIKTRGQQVTLRCSPKSGHDTVSWYQQALGQGPQFIFQYYEEEERQRGNFPDRFSGHQFPNYSSELNVNALLLGDSALYLCASSRSGSGETQYFGPGTRLLVL.

The chain employs TRBV18 and TRBJ2-3, with D perhaps given as TRBD1 or TRBD2 (5 bases each). The CDR3 totals 15 residues. Trimming stripped 3 bases from V and 3 bases from J, with 13 bases between. Per the germline V gene, CDR1 is KGHSH and CDR2 is LQKENI. CDR3 nucleotide sequence: TGTGCCAGCTCACCCGGGGCAGGGCAAACAGATACGCAGTATTTT. It encodes CASSPGAGQTDTQYF.

The V and J genes are TRBV13 and TRBJ2-3; tentative D call: TRBD1 (6 bases). Germline V gene lookup returns CDR1 PRHDT and CDR2 FYEKMQ (reference sequence). V dropped 4 bases and J dropped 3 bases, with 17 bases sitting between them. The CDR3 consists of 16 residues. The CDR3 reads CASSYKDGGGTDTQYF. DNA of the CDR3: TGTGCCAGCAGCTACAAGGATGGGGGCGGGACAGATACGCAGTATTTT.

This clone was seen a few times. Here the CDR3 DNA reads TGTGCCAGCAGTGAAGAACAGGGGCGGGGAGAGACCCAGTACTTC. It translates to CASSEEQGRGETQYF. The chain carries TRBV2 and TRBJ2-5; weak D call: TRBD1 (7 bases). V was trimmed by 1 base and J by 4 bases, leaving 13 bases between them. CDR1 is SNHLY, CDR2 FYNNEI, per germline. CDR3 length equals 15 residues.

The chain's CDR3 is CASSLGGGAEETQYF. CDR3 DNA: TGTGCCAGCAGCTTGGGTGGGGGCGCAGAGGAGACCCAGTACTTC. The chain has TRBV5-4 and TRBJ2-5; D is perhaps TRBD1 (6 bases). Germline V gives CDR1 SGHNT, CDR2 YYREEE (reference sequence). The length of the CDR3 is 15 residues. The V and J ends lost 0 bases and 5 bases respectively, with 14 bases between them.

The chain joins TRBV9 to TRBJ2-6; D uncertain. V dropped 3 bases and J dropped 0 bases, with 1 base sitting between them. The length of the CDR3 is 13 residues. Germline lookup yields CDR1 SGDLS and CDR2 YYNGEE. The CDR3 coding sequence is TGTGCCAGCAGCGCCTCTGGGGCCAACGTCCTGACTTTC. It codes for CASSASGANVLTF.

The chain employs TRBV2 and TRBJ2-5; D is possibly TRBD2 (6 bases). There are 13 residues in the CDR3. V lost 7 bases to trimming and J lost 1 base, with 10 bases between them. CDR1 and CDR2 (germline): SNHLY, FYNNEI. The CDR3 here is CASNQGLQETQYF. The DNA of the CDR3 is TGTGCCAGCAACCAGGGACTCCAAGAGACCCAGTACTTC.